What follows are 13 T cell receptor beta chains derived from one specimen sequenced in a study of tumor-infiltrating lymphocytes in primary liver carcinoma. Researchers drew blood RNA from unsorted whole blood and extracted germline DNA as well. A primer matching the constant region was used to make TCR beta cDNA from approximately 520 ng of total RNA. Generation of the TCR beta libraries relied on three nested multiplex PCR rounds using slightly modified ARM-PCR. The first two PCR rounds used TRBV1-TRBV30 forward primers with a C-beta reverse primer, about 10 cycles each. TCRdb re-called the multiplex PCR reads through MiXCR, storing one row per CDR3 protein. Of about 320,000 distinct CDR3 sequences in the sample, 55% to 65% were seen once. Sequencing was performed on peripheral blood. These receptors were obtained from a man aged 35 to 55 with primary liver carcinoma and hepatitis B virus infection.

The chain's CDR3 is CASSYRPGDGYTF. CDR3 coding DNA: TGTGCCAGCAGCTATAGGCCAGGGGACGGCTACACCTTC. The V and J genes are TRBV21-1 and TRBJ1-2; the table's TRBD1 call for D was not verified on the DNA. TRBV21-1 represents a pseudogene. CDR3 length: 13 amino acids.

A note on this clonotype: A single base separates this from a much larger clone, so it may be a read error. The chain carries TRBV28 and TRBJ1-3; possibly TRBD1 for D (5 bases). V dropped 5 bases and J dropped 8 bases, with 13 bases sitting between them. The germline V gene encodes CDR1 MDHEN and CDR2 SYDVKM. The CDR3 is 13 residues long. In DNA, the CDR3 is TGTGCCAGCAGTCCTTCAGGGAAAGACACCATATATTTT. Encoded protein: CASSPSGKDTIYF. The complete variable domain, with remaining parts taken from reference TRBV28 and TRBJ1-3, reads DVKVTQSSRYLVKRTGEKVFLECVQDMDHENMFWYRQDPGLGLRLIYFSYDVKMKEKGDIPEGYSVSREKKERFSLILESASTNQTSMYLCASSPSGKDTIYFGEGSWLTVV.

For this clonotype: A much larger clonotype is one base distant, so this may be a read error. The V gene is TRBV6-1, the J gene TRBJ2-5; D is uncertain. Trimming left V 10 bases short and J 0 bases short, with 9 bases between. The germline V gene has CDR1 MNHNS and CDR2 SASEGT. CDR3 size: 12 residues. Written as DNA, the CDR3 is TGTGCCAACACTCGAAACCAAGAGACCCAGTACTTC. This gives the protein CANTRNQETQYF.

To note about this clonotype: This may be a read error: a much more frequent sequence differs by one nucleotide. The J gene is TRBJ2-5, the V gene TRBV10-3, with TRBD1 identical over 7 bases. There are 13 residues in the CDR3. Germline assignment: CDR1 ENHRY and CDR2 SYGVKD. This chain's CDR3 is CAVSEQGTETQYF. The DNA for the CDR3 is TGTGCCGTCAGCGAACAGGGGACGGAGACCCAGTACTTC.

Concerning this clonotype: A much larger clonotype is one base distant, so this may be a read error. This chain joins TRBV6-2 or TRBV6-3 and TRBJ2-7, with 9 bases lining up with TRBD2. Looked up from germline, CDR1 is MNHEY and CDR2 is SVGEGT. There are 17 residues in the CDR3. CDR3 residues: CASSYSLAGLSSCEQYF. Here the CDR3 DNA reads TGTGCCAGCAGTTACTCGCTAGCGGGACTAAGCTCCTGCGAGCAGTACTTC.

This clonotype is a singleton in its sample. A much larger clone is a single base away; this may be a read error. V usage is TRBV14 and J usage is TRBJ2-1; no clear D. V lost 2 bases to trimming and J lost 2 bases, with 16 bases between them. This CDR3 is built from 17 residues. Germline lookup yields CDR1 SGHDN and CDR2 FVKESK. CDR3 bases: TGTGCCAGCAGCCAAAATCCAGCAGCCGCCACCTACAATGAGCAGTTCTTC. It yields the protein CASSQNPAAATYNEQFF. The full variable domain, rest sourced from reference TRBV14 and TRBJ2-1, is EAGVTQFPSHSVIEKGQTVTLRCDPISGHDNLYWYRRVMGKEIKFLLHFVKESKQDESGMPNNRFLAERTGGTYSTLKVQPAELEDSGVYFCASSQNPAAATYNEQFFGPGTRLTVL.

Concerning this clonotype: This may stem from a read error, because a much larger clone lies one nucleotide away. The V call is TRBV4-3, the J call TRBJ2-1, with D perhaps TRBD2 (7 bases). Per the germline V gene, CDR1 is LGHNA and CDR2 is YSLEER. This CDR3 is 16 amino acids long. The CDR3 region has the DNA TGCGCCAGCAGCCGAGAGGGGGAGGGCCTAGACAATGAGCTGTTCTTC. Amino acids: CASSREGEGLDNELFF.

The sample holds many counts of this clonotype. The chain uses TRBV5-4 and TRBJ2-6; 8 bases fit TRBD2. The germline CDR1 and CDR2 sequences are SGHNT and YYREEE (reference sequence). CDR3 size: 16 residues. Losses at the gene ends were 3 bases for V and 0 bases for J; bases not matched to a gene: 2. This CDR3 is CASSSRGGSGANVLTF. Written as DNA, the CDR3 is TGTGCCAGCAGCTCCCGGGGGGGCTCTGGGGCCAACGTCCTGACTTTC.

A remark on this clonotype: One end of the junction does not line up with germline, which may come from a read error. The chain couples TRBV28 to TRBJ1-2; D is perhaps TRBD1 (5 bases). This CDR3 spans 16 amino acids. Germline V gene lookup returns CDR1 MDHEN and CDR2 SYDVKM. In nucleotides, the CDR3 is TGTGCCAGCAGTTCCGTTTTCGACAGAACTAACCATGGCTACACCTTC. Translating it yields CASSSVFDRTNHGYTF.

This clonotype was seen more than once but under ten times. The chain combines TRBV30 with TRBJ2-1; 7 bases map to TRBD2. The CDR3 is 15 amino acids. With V trimmed by 0 bases and J by 4 bases, 6 bases remained unmatched. Germline assignment: CDR1 GTSNPN and CDR2 SVGIG (reference sequence). The CDR3 loop reads CAWSVHAGAYNEQFF. CDR3 bases: TGTGCCTGGAGTGTACACGCGGGAGCTTACAATGAGCAGTTCTTC.

To note about this clonotype: A much more abundant neighbour one base away suggests this may be a read error. The chain links TRBV29-1 to TRBJ2-3; weak D call: TRBD1 (5 bases). Germline V gene data show CDR1 as SQVTM and CDR2 as ANQGSEA. The CDR3 consists of 10 residues. CDR3 in amino acids: CSGLTGTQYF. The CDR3 nucleotides are TGCAGCGGACTCACAGGTACGCAGTATTTT.

J is TRBJ2-1 and V is TRBV11-1; D not certain. Per germline, CDR1 SGHAT and CDR2 FQDESV (reference sequence). The V and J ends lost 9 bases and 0 bases respectively, with 18 bases between them. This CDR3 is built from 16 residues. The CDR3 protein is CASARSVLSSYNEQFF. DNA for the CDR3: TGTGCCAGTGCACGGAGCGTCCTGAGCTCCTACAATGAGCAGTTCTTC.

The rearrangement links TRBV28 to TRBJ2-5; possibly TRBD1 for D (5 bases). This CDR3 comprises 14 residues. V shed 3 bases and J shed 5 bases, with 13 bases lying between them. CDR1 and CDR2 (germline): MDHEN, SYDVKM. The CDR3 loop is CASSFSRAMETQYF. In DNA, the CDR3 is TGTGCCAGCAGTTTCAGCAGGGCGATGGAGACCCAGTACTTC.